This T cell receptor beta chain was captured in a study of regulatory T cells in long-lasting Graves disease. As for time point: persistent/refractory GD, antithyroid drugs over 5 years with positive TRAb. Isolated PBMC RNA provided the starting material for the TCR library. Patients hailed from an endocrinology department in Xi'an, China. A peripheral blood sample, roughly 9.8 milliliters in volume, was drawn into EDTA tubes. This clonotype was detected only a few times. The antigen is undetermined. Study conclusions and caveats: Since the sample size was small, accuracy may have been reduced. The persistent group shared roughly 2,700 public clonotypes, more than the approximately 890 shared by new patients.

Deletions cut 3 bases from V and 3 bases from J, with 14 bases between. The CDR3 totals 15 residues. Germline V gene sequence: CDR1 MDHEN, CDR2 SYDVKM. Arm-PCR of CDR3 regions and iRepertoire HTBI primers were the basis on which TCR beta libraries were built. Via MiXCR, TCRdb re-called the multiplex PCR reads, giving one row per CDR3 protein. The repertoire holds around 400,000 distinct CDR3 sequences, with around a quarter as singletons. The sample in question was peripheral blood mononuclear cells (PBMCs), obtained when the disease was refractory, from a patient treated with antithyroid drugs. The clonotype originates from a female donor with Graves disease. The genes are TRBV28 and TRBJ1-2; the D is unclear. CDR3 in amino acids: CASSLGGRTYYGYTF. The CDR3 nucleotides read TGTGCCAGCAGTTTGGGCGGGCGTACCTACTATGGCTACACCTTC.